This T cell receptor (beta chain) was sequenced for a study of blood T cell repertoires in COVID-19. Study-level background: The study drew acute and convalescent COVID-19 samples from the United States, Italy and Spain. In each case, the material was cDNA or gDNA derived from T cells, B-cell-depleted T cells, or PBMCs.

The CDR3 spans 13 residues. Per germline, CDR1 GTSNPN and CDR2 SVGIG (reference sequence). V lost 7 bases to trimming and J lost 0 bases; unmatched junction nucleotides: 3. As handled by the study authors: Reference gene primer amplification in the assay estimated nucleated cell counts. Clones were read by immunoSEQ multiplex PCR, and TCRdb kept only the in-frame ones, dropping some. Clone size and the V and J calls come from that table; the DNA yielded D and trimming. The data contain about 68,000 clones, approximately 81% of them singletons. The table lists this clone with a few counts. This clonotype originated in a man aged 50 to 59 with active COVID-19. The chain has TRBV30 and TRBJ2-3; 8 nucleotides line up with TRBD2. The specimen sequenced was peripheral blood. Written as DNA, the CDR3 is TGTGCCTTTAGCGGGATAAGCACAGATACGCAGTATTTT. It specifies CAFSGISTDTQYF.